The 24 T cell receptor beta chains below come from one sample, sequenced in a study of shared clonotypes between healthy human individuals. Clones were read by immunoSEQ multiplex PCR, and TCRdb kept only the in-frame ones, dropping some. The sample has around 550,000 clones, 90% to 97% seen once; the top ten hold about 0.064%. Specimen: naive CD4+ T cells sorted from blood. As to subset: CD45RA+ positively selected. These receptors were obtained from a woman aged 30 to 39 in good health.

The chain carries TRBV9 and TRBJ2-1, with 9 bases matching TRBD2. The CDR3 spans 15 residues. The germline CDR1 and CDR2 sequences are SGDLS and YYNGEE. Unmatched junction bases numbered 8, after V lost 0 bases and J lost 10 bases. Here the CDR3 reads CASSVGGLATQEQFF. The CDR3, as DNA: TGTGCCAGCAGCGTAGGTGGACTAGCGACTCAGGAGCAGTTCTTC.

The V gene is TRBV30, the J gene TRBJ2-1, with D uncertain. The V gene's germline CDR1 is GTSNPN and CDR2 SVGIG (reference sequence). Between the trimmed V and J ends, which lost 4 bases and 5 bases, there was a span of 9 bases. CDR3 size: 12 residues. Here the CDR3 DNA reads TGTGCCTGGAATCTGGGTAACAATGAGCAGTTCTTC. It specifies CAWNLGNNEQFF.

The chain carries TRBV28 and TRBJ1-1, with a tentative D call TRBD1 (5 bases). The CDR3 is 16 residues long. V was shortened by 5 bases and J by 1 base, with 17 bases between the two germline ends. In germline, CDR1 is MDHEN, CDR2 SYDVKM. This CDR3 reads CASSPYNQGGNTEAFF. The CDR3 DNA reads as TGTGCCAGCAGTCCCTATAACCAGGGCGGGAACACTGAAGCTTTCTTT.

This chain uses TRBV28 with TRBJ2-7, with 9 bases that match TRBD1. CDR3 size: 15 residues. Losses at the gene ends were 5 bases for V and 3 bases for J; bases not matched to a gene: 8. Germline-derived CDR1 and CDR2 are MDHEN and SYDVKM. Written as DNA, the CDR3 is TGTGCCAGCAGTACACCCGGGACAGGGAACTACGAGCAGTACTTC. It is translated as CASSTPGTGNYEQYF.

This clone occurred once. The rearrangement links TRBV5-1 to TRBJ2-3; a possible D gene is TRBD2 (6 bases). Looked up from germline, CDR1 is SGHRS and CDR2 is YFSETQ. The V and J ends lost 2 bases and 4 bases respectively, with 11 bases between them. This CDR3 spans 14 amino acids. The CDR3, as DNA: TGCGCCAGCAGCTTTTCACTAGCCCCAGATACGCAGTATTTT. Its translation: CASSFSLAPDTQYF.

The rearrangement links TRBV7-9 to TRBJ1-2; D gene uncertain. Looked up from germline, CDR1 is SEHNR and CDR2 is FQNEAQ (reference sequence). The ends were cut back, 1 base at V and 8 bases at J, with 14 bases in the middle. This CDR3 has 14 amino acids. CDR3 nucleotide sequence: TGTGCCAGCAGCTTAGGGAGACGTCCGGTGGGCTACACCTTC. Its protein product is CASSLGRRPVGYTF.

This chain links TRBV2 with TRBJ2-5; D is possibly TRBD1 (7 bases). CDR1 is SNHLY and CDR2 is FYNNEI in the germline V gene. The length of the CDR3 is 13 residues. Trimming took 9 bases from V and 4 from J, leaving 15 bases between them. The CDR3 bases are TGTGCCAGTTTAGGAGGGGGCGCAGAGACCCAGTACTTC. This sequence encodes CASLGGGAETQYF.

V is TRBV7-9 and J is TRBJ2-1, with 8 bases fitting TRBD2. The trim removed 2 bases at V and 1 base at J, leaving 1 base unmatched. The CDR3 totals 15 residues. Looked up from germline, CDR1 is SEHNR and CDR2 is FQNEAQ (reference sequence). Written as DNA, the CDR3 is TGTGCCAGCAGCTTACTAGCGGGTTCCTACAATGAGCAGTTCTTC. The encoded protein is CASSLLAGSYNEQFF.

The gene calls are TRBV5-1 and TRBJ2-5; TRBD2 might be the D (6 bases). V gave up 0 bases and J gave up 5 bases, with 17 bases separating them. CDR1 and CDR2 (germline): SGHRS, YFSETQ. CDR3 length: 16 residues. CDR3: CASSLAQARGSETQYF. DNA of the CDR3: TGCGCCAGCAGCTTGGCTCAGGCACGGGGGAGCGAGACCCAGTACTTC.

The chain employs TRBV5-1 and TRBJ2-7; D is unresolved. Trimming removed 4 bases from V and 2 bases from J, with 19 bases in between. The CDR3 covers 16 residues. Germline V gene data show CDR1 as SGHRS and CDR2 as YFSETQ. The CDR3 sequence is CASSRKPADNTYEQYF. CDR3 sequence (DNA): TGCGCCAGCAGCCGGAAGCCGGCAGATAATACCTACGAGCAGTACTTC.

This clone came up once. J is TRBJ2-4 and V is TRBV9; a possible D gene is TRBD1 (6 bases). Germline-derived CDR1 and CDR2 are SGDLS and YYNGEE. V was cut by 5 bases and J by 0 bases, with 12 bases left in between. CDR3 length equals 15 residues. Here the CDR3 reads CASSVQGLAKNIQYF. The CDR3 bases are TGTGCCAGCAGTGTACAGGGATTAGCCAAAAACATTCAGTACTTC.

This chain uses TRBV2 with TRBJ1-5, with D tentatively TRBD1 (5 bases). Germline V gene sequence: CDR1 SNHLY, CDR2 FYNNEI. Between the trimmed V and J ends, which lost 8 bases and 4 bases, there was a span of 15 bases. This CDR3 comprises 14 residues. The CDR3 is CASQIGGWNQPQHF. The CDR3 DNA reads as TGTGCCAGCCAGATCGGGGGGTGGAATCAGCCCCAGCATTTT.

J is TRBJ2-1 and V is TRBV18; TRBD1 matches 10 bases. CDR1 is KGHSH and CDR2 is LQKENI in the germline V gene. V was clipped by 6 bases and J by 0 bases; unmatched bases: 11. The CDR3 has 18 residues. CDR3 sequence (DNA): TGTGCCAGCTCGTGGGACAGGGGTTCCAAAACCTCCTACAATGAGCAGTTCTTC. This gives the protein CASSWDRGSKTSYNEQFF.

V gene TRBV28 combines with J gene TRBJ1-4; 7 bases align to TRBD1. This CDR3 has 14 residues. V was pared by 4 bases and J by 7 bases, with 6 bases of the junction left unmatched. Germline CDR1 MDHEN, CDR2 SYDVKM. Here the CDR3 reads CASSWGTVGEKLFF. The CDR3 DNA reads TGTGCCAGCAGTTGGGGGACAGTCGGTGAAAAACTGTTTTTT.

This chain connects TRBV5-1 to TRBJ2-2; no clear D gene. CDR3 size: 14 residues. Trimming cost V 3 bases and J 6 bases, with 12 bases left between them. Per germline, CDR1 SGHRS and CDR2 YFSETQ. Written as DNA, the CDR3 is TGCGCCAGCAGCTCAGGAGTCCCACCCGGGGAGCTGTTTTTT. It encodes CASSSGVPPGELFF.

This chain links TRBV14 with TRBJ2-7; 9 positions agree with TRBD2. CDR3 length: 15 amino acids. The germline CDR1 and CDR2 sequences are SGHDN and FVKESK. V shed 2 bases and J 0 bases; nucleotides not matched to a gene: 2. The CDR3 reads CASSQLAGISYEQYF. CDR3 DNA: TGTGCCAGCAGCCAACTAGCGGGAATCTCCTACGAGCAGTACTTC.

The chain combines TRBV19 with TRBJ1-3; no firm D call. CDR1 is LNHDA and CDR2 is SQIVND in the germline V gene (reference sequence). Trimming shortened V by 3 bases and J by 10 bases, and 10 bases separated the two germline ends. CDR3 size: 12 residues. As DNA, the CDR3 is TGTGCCAGTAGTATTGGCCCCAGGACCATATATTTT. Residues: CASSIGPRTIYF.

The chain recombines TRBV25-1 with TRBJ2-5; D unresolved. V was trimmed by 2 bases and J by 2 bases, leaving 9 bases between them. The CDR3 sequence is 14 residues long. The germline V gene has CDR1 MGHDK and CDR2 SYGVNS. The CDR3 sequence: CASSEMAVQETQYF. CDR3 nucleotides: TGTGCCAGCAGTGAAATGGCAGTACAAGAGACCCAGTACTTC.

CDR3 amino acids: CASSLGDSEGYTF. CDR3 in DNA: TGTGCCAGCTCACTTGGGGATTCAGAAGGCTACACCTTC. The J gene is TRBJ1-2, the V gene TRBV18; D call uncertain. This CDR3 spans 13 amino acids. V shed 4 bases and J shed 8 bases, with 14 bases lying between them. Per the germline V gene, CDR1 is KGHSH and CDR2 is LQKENI. The full variable domain, completed using reference TRBV18 and TRBJ1-2, is NAGVMQNPRHLVRRRGQEARLRCSPMKGHSHVYWYRQLPEEGLKFMVYLQKENIIDESGMPKERFSAEFPKEGPSILRIQQVVRGDSAAYFCASSLGDSEGYTFGSGTRLTVV.

The V gene is TRBV14, the J gene TRBJ2-1; 7 bases line up with TRBD2. Trimming at V came to 3 bases and at J to 0 bases, leaving 8 bases not matched to a gene. The CDR3 has 17 amino acids. Germline CDR1 SGHDN, CDR2 FVKESK. The CDR3 nucleotides read TGTGCCAGCAGCCAGTGGGGCCTAGCGGACTCCTACAATGAGCAGTTCTTC. Its translation is CASSQWGLADSYNEQFF.

The chain couples TRBV28 to TRBJ1-5, with TRBD1 as a possible D gene (6 bases). From germline, CDR1 is MDHEN and CDR2 SYDVKM. The CDR3 covers 13 residues. The V end lost 6 bases, the J end lost 7 bases, and 13 bases lay between the germline ends. CDR3 protein: CASSNPGGQPQHF. The CDR3 DNA reads TGTGCCAGCAGCAACCCCGGGGGCCAGCCCCAGCATTTT.

The rearrangement links TRBV19 to TRBJ2-3; D may correspond to TRBD1 or TRBD2 (5 bases each). Trimming took 3 bases from V and 0 from J, leaving 10 bases between them. CDR3 length: 15 residues. In germline, CDR1 is LNHDA, CDR2 SQIVND (reference sequence). For the CDR3, the DNA is TGTGCCAGTAGTATTGGGGACGTCAGCACAGATACGCAGTATTTT. Protein sequence: CASSIGDVSTDTQYF.

The rearrangement links TRBV20-1 to TRBJ2-7; the D gene is possibly TRBD1 (6 bases). The V end was cut by 5 bases, the J end by 5 bases, with 10 bases between. The CDR3 runs to 11 residues. Germline CDR1 is DFQATT and CDR2 is SNEGSKA (reference sequence). CDR3 nucleotides: TGCAGTGCTGCTACAGGGAACGAGCAGTACTTC. Amino acids: CSAATGNEQYF.

The gene calls are TRBV28 and TRBJ2-1; 10 bases are shared with TRBD2. The V and J ends lost 8 bases and 7 bases, in that order; junction bases with no gene match: 8. The CDR3 runs to 14 residues. Looked up from germline, CDR1 is MDHEN and CDR2 is SYDVKM. The CDR3 here is CASGPSGRVNEQFF. The CDR3 DNA sequence: TGTGCCAGCGGACCTAGCGGGAGAGTAAATGAGCAGTTCTTC.